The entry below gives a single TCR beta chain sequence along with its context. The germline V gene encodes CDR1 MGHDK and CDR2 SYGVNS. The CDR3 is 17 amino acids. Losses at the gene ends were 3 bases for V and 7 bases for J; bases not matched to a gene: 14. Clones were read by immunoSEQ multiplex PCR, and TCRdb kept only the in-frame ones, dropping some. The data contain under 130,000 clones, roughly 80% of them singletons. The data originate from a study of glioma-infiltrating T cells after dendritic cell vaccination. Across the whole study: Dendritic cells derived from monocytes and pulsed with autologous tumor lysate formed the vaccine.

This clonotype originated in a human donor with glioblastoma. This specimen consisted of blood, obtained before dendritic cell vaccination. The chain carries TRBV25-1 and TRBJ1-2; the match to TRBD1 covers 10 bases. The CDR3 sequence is CASSERDRGSRFSGYTF. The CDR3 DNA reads TGTGCCAGCAGTGAGAGGGACAGGGGATCACGGTTTAGTGGCTACACCTTC.